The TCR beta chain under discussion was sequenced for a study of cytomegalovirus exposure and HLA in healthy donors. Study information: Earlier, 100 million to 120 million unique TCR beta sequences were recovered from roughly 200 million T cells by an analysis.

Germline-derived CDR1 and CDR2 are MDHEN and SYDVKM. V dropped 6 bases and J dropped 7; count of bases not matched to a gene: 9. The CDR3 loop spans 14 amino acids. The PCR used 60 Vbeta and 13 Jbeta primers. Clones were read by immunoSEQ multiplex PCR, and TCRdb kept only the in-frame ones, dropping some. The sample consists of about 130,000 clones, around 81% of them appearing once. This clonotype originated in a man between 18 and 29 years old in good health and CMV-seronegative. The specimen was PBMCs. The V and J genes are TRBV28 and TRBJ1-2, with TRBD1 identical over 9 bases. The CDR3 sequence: CASRKDRGGIGYTF. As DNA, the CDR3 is TGTGCCAGCAGAAAGGACAGGGGCGGAATTGGCTACACCTTC.